This T cell receptor (beta chain) was retrieved from a study of Graves' ophthalmopathy and Graves' hyperthyroidism. Study-level background: The collection of peripheral blood took place at initial diagnosis, before any treatment.

The PBMCs used were ones drawn from 7.5 to 10 ml of fresh peripheral blood. Transcripts of RNA were the source for amplifying TCR beta CDR3 regions. RT-PCR with HTBI primers came first, then second-round multiplex PCR. MiXCR was run by TCRdb on the multiplex PCR reads, yielding one entry per CDR3 protein. Of around 600,000 distinct CDR3 sequences listed, about 41% are singletons. The CDR3 is 12 residues long. Germline values: CDR1 DFQATT, CDR2 SNEGSKA (reference sequence). This clonotype showed up many times. The sequenced sample was peripheral blood. This TCR was sampled from an adult man with Graves' ophthalmopathy. This chain connects TRBV20-1 to TRBJ1-6; D ambiguous. CDR3 loop: CSPSQANSPLHF. The CDR3, as DNA: TGCAGCCCTTCCCAGGCCAATTCACCCCTCCACTTT.